The 14 T cell receptor beta chains below all came from one sample that was sequenced in a study of blood T cell repertoires in COVID-19. Data came from immunoSEQ multiplex PCR; TCRdb stores just in-frame clones and leaves some out. The data hold fewer than 55,000 clones, with around 81% observed a single time. The sample comprised peripheral blood. The receptors originated from a woman older than 75 with COVID-19, enrolled during active disease.

Only one count was recorded for this clone. The V call is TRBV30, the J call TRBJ1-1; TRBD1 matches 7 bases. V lost 4 bases and J lost 7; bases outside the gene matches: 9. CDR3 length equals 13 residues. In germline, CDR1 is GTSNPN, CDR2 SVGIG (reference sequence). CDR3 region: CAWTRQGFNEAFF. As DNA, the CDR3 is TGTGCCTGGACGAGACAGGGTTTTAATGAAGCTTTCTTT.

V is TRBV5-1 and J is TRBJ2-1, with a possible D match to TRBD1 (5 bases). V was clipped by 1 base and J by 5 bases, with 7 bases between them. The CDR3 sequence is 13 residues long. Germline-derived CDR1 and CDR2 are SGHRS and YFSETQ. The CDR3 loop is CASSLIQDNEQFF. The CDR3 bases are TGCGCCAGCAGCTTGATACAGGACAATGAGCAGTTCTTC. Based on the CDR3 plus reference TRBV5-1 and TRBJ2-1, the full variable domain is KAGVTQTPRYLIKTRGQQVTLSCSPISGHRSVSWYQQTPGQGLQFLFEYFSETQRNKGNFPGRFSGRQFSNSRSEMNVSTLELGDSALYLCASSLIQDNEQFFGPGTRLTVL.

A single count supports this clone. The chain uses TRBV7-9 and TRBJ1-4; perhaps TRBD1 as D (5 bases). The CDR3 sequence is 13 residues long. Germline-derived CDR1 and CDR2 are SEHNR and FQNEAQ (reference sequence). V lost 1 base and J 11 bases, leaving 11 bases between the germline ends. This CDR3 is CASSLVREDKLFF. CDR3 coding DNA: TGTGCCAGCAGCTTAGTCAGGGAGGACAAACTGTTTTTT.

The chain couples TRBV6-5 to TRBJ2-7; D perhaps matches TRBD1 (6 bases). The CDR3 loop spans 14 amino acids. The germline gives CDR1 MNHEY, CDR2 SVGAGI. The ends were cut back, 4 bases at V and 4 bases at J, with 14 bases in the middle. The DNA for the CDR3 is TGTGCCAGCAGTTCCCCGACAGGACGTTACGAGCAGTACTTC. This encodes CASSSPTGRYEQYF.

The chain recombines TRBV27 with TRBJ2-5, with 10 bases aligning to TRBD1. V gave up 6 bases and J gave up 5 bases; unmatched junction bases: 3. Germline V gene lookup returns CDR1 MNHEY and CDR2 SMNVEV (reference sequence). The CDR3 is made up of 13 amino acids. CDR3 loop: CASRRTGGETQYF. In DNA form, the CDR3 reads TGTGCCAGCAGGAGGACAGGGGGGGAGACCCAGTACTTC.

The rearrangement uses TRBV27 and TRBJ2-1, with TRBD2 matching over 7 bases. This CDR3 is built from 15 residues. Germline lookup yields CDR1 MNHEY and CDR2 SMNVEV (reference sequence). V lost 3 bases to trimming and J lost 6 bases; unmatched junction nucleotides: 8. CDR3 loop: CASSFGGGPLNEQFF. The DNA for the CDR3 is TGTGCCAGCAGTTTCGGGGGAGGGCCGCTCAATGAGCAGTTCTTC.

The chain recombines TRBV30 with TRBJ2-3; TRBD2 is a possible D gene (5 bases). From germline, CDR1 is GTSNPN and CDR2 SVGIG (reference sequence). The ends were cut back, 4 bases at V and 0 bases at J, with 14 bases in the middle. The CDR3 consists of 15 residues. The CDR3 DNA is TGTGCCTGGACAGGACTGAAAAAAAGCACAGATACGCAGTATTTT. This encodes CAWTGLKKSTDTQYF.

CDR3 nucleotide sequence: TGCAGCGTTGAACGGGGGGCGAACTATGGCTACACCTTC. It encodes CSVERGANYGYTF. The rearrangement uses TRBV29-1 and TRBJ1-2, with D possibly matching TRBD1 (6 bases). The V end lost 2 bases, the J end lost 2 bases, and 9 bases lay between the germline ends. This CDR3 comprises 13 residues. Germline V gene sequence: CDR1 SQVTM, CDR2 ANQGSEA. The variable domain in full, completed from reference TRBV29-1 and TRBJ1-2, reads SAVISQKPSRDICQRGTSLTIQCQVDSQVTMMFWYRQQPGQSLTLIATANQGSEATYESGFVIDKFPISRPNLTFSTLTVSNMSPEDSSIYLCSVERGANYGYTFGSGTRLTVV.

The chain uses TRBV18 and TRBJ1-1; 7 bases match TRBD1. Looked up from germline, CDR1 is KGHSH and CDR2 is LQKENI. CDR3 length: 13 residues. V dropped 2 bases and J dropped 7; count of bases not matched to a gene: 4. CDR3 region: CASSPVRQGEAFF. CDR3 sequence (DNA): TGTGCCAGCTCACCAGTCAGACAGGGTGAAGCTTTCTTT.

The chain is built from TRBV30 and TRBJ1-2, with D tentatively TRBD1 (5 bases). CDR1 and CDR2 from the germline V gene are GTSNPN and SVGIG (reference sequence). With 1 base removed from V and 4 bases from J, the gap between germline ends came to 7 bases. CDR3 length: 12 residues. CDR3 residues: CAWSGGSYGYTF. In DNA, the CDR3 is TGTGCCTGGAGTGGGGGCAGCTATGGCTACACCTTC. Filled out from reference TRBV30 and TRBJ1-2, the complete variable domain reads SQTIHQWPATLVQPVGSPLSLECTVEGTSNPNLYWYRQAAGRGLQLLFYSVGIGQISSEVPQNLSASRPQDRQFILSSKKLLLSDSGFYLCAWSGGSYGYTFGSGTRLTVV.

V is TRBV9 and J is TRBJ1-6, with D maybe TRBD1 (6 bases). Germline CDR1 is SGDLS and CDR2 is YYNGEE. V lost 3 bases to trimming and J lost 10 bases, with 11 bases between them. CDR3 length equals 13 residues. CDR3 DNA: TGTGCCAGCAGCGCACAGGGAGAATCACCCCTCCACTTT. As protein: CASSAQGESPLHF.

The chain joins TRBV15 to TRBJ1-2, with TRBD1 matching over 7 bases. The CDR3 runs to 15 residues. Trimming cost V 1 base and J 5 bases; bases outside gene matches: 7. The germline gives CDR1 LNHNV, CDR2 YYDKDF (reference sequence). The CDR3 loop reads CATSRGGTESYGYTF. CDR3 coding DNA: TGTGCCACCAGCAGAGGGGGGACAGAATCATATGGCTACACCTTC. The whole variable domain, filled in from reference TRBV15 and TRBJ1-2, reads DAMVIQNPRYQVTQFGKPVTLSCSQTLNHNVMYWYQQKSSQAPKLLFHYYDKDFNNEADTPDNFQSRRPNTSFCFLDIRSPGLGDTAMYLCATSRGGTESYGYTFGSGTRLTVV.

Written as DNA, the CDR3 is TGTGCCAGCAGAACGGACAGGGGGGTCGAATACGAGCAGTACTTC. Encoded protein: CASRTDRGVEYEQYF. The chain is built from TRBV6-5 and TRBJ2-7; 10 nucleotides align to TRBD1. V trimming: 6 bases; J trimming: 4 bases; junction bases outside the gene matches: 9. Germline values: CDR1 MNHEY, CDR2 SVGAGI. CDR3 length: 15 residues.

The rearrangement joins TRBV6-5 to TRBJ2-7; tentatively, D is TRBD2 (5 bases). This CDR3 is 13 amino acids long. Between the trimmed V and J ends, which lost 5 bases and 4 bases, there was a span of 12 bases. The germline gives CDR1 MNHEY, CDR2 SVGAGI. CDR3 sequence: CASSRGVEYEQYF. CDR3 coding DNA: TGTGCCAGCAGTCGGGGAGTTGAGTACGAGCAGTACTTC.